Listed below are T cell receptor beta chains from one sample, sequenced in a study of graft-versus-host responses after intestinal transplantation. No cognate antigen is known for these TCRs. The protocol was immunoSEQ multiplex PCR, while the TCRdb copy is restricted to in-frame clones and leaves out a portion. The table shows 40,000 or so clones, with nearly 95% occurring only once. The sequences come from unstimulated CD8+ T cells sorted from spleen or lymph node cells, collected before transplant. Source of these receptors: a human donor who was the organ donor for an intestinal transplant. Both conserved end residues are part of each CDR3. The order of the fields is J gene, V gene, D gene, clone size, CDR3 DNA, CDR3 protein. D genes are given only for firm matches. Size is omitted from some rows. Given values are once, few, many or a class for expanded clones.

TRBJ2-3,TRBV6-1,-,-,TGTGCCAGCAGTGAGTTACCAGGCCGATCCACAGATACGCAGTATTTT,CASSELPGRSTDTQYF
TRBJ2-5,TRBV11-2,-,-,TGTGCCAGCAGCTTTGGGGGACCTCAAGAGACCCAGTACTTC,CASSFGGPQETQYF
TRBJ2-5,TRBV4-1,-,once,TGCGCCAGCAGCCAAGAACGGTACATTGTCAGGGCCACCTCAGTAGAGACCCAGTACTTC,CASSQERYIVRATSVETQYF
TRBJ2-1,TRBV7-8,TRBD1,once,TGTGCCAGCAGCCCGCAGGGGGCGTATTACAATGAGCAGTTCTTC,CASSPQGAYYNEQFF
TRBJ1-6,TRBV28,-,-,TGTGCCAGCAGTTTCGCACTGGGGGGCGGGGTAGGGAATTCACCCCTCCACTTT,CASSFALGGGVGNSPLHF
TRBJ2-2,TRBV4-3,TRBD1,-,TGCGCCAGCAGCCAAGATTTGGTACAGGGGATCACCGGGGAGCTGTTTTTT,CASSQDLVQGITGELFF
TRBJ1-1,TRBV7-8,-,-,TGTGCCAGCAGCTTCGGGGCGGGATCGAACACTGAAGCTTTCTTT,CASSFGAGSNTEAFF
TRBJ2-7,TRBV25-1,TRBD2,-,TGTGCCAGCAGTGAACTAGCGGGAGCGTCCTACGAGCAGTACTTC,CASSELAGASYEQYF
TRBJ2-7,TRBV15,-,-,TGTGCCACCTTCAGGTACGAGCAGTACTTC,CATFRYEQYF
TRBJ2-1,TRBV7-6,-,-,TGTGCCAGCAGCTTAGGCCTAAGGACTTACAATGAGCAGTTCTTC,CASSLGLRTYNEQFF
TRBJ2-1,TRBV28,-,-,TGTGCCAGCAGTTTAGAGCGGAGCTATATTAACAATGAGCAGTTCTTC,CASSLERSYINNEQFF
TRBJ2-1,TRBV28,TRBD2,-,TGTGCCAGCAGTTTCCCAGCGGGAGCCTACAATGAGCAGTTCTTC,CASSFPAGAYNEQFF
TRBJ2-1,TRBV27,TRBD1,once,TGTGCCACAACCGACAGGGCACAGGGTCGACCTGAGCAGTTCTTC,CATTDRAQGRPEQFF
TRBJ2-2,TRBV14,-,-,TGTGCCAGCAGCCAATCTGCCACCGGGGAGCTGTTTTTT,CASSQSATGELFF
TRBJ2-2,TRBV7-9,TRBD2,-,TGTGCCAGCAGCCCGGGACTAGCTGGGGAGCTGTTTTTT,CASSPGLAGELFF
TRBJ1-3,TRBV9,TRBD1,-,TGTGCCAGCAGCGTAGAGGGGGCTGGTGGAAACACCATATATTTT,CASSVEGAGGNTIYF
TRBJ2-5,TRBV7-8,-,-,TGTGCCAGCAGCATACTACCCCAGACCCAGTACTTC,CASSILPQTQYF
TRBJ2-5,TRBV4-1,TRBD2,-,TGCGCCAGCAGCCGACTAGCGGGAGAGACCCAGTACTTC,CASSRLAGETQYF
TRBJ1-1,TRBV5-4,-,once,TGTGCCAGCAGTCTTGACCGAAACACTGAAGCTTTCTTT,CASSLDRNTEAFF
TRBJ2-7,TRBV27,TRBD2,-,TGTGCCAGCAGTTGGGGTAGCGGGAGTTACGAGCAGTACTTC,CASSWGSGSYEQYF
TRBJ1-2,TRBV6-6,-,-,TGTGCCAGCAGTTACTCGGCCGCTTATGGCTACACCTTC,CASSYSAAYGYTF
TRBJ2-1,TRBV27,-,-,TGTGCCAGGACCGGACCCCGGTTAGGGGAGTCCGCCTACAATGAGCAGTTCTTC,CARTGPRLGESAYNEQFF
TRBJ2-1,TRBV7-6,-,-,TGTGCCAGCAGCCCCCCGTTGTGGGTTCGGGGTGAGCAGTTCTTC,CASSPPLWVRGEQFF
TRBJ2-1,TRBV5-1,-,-,TGCGCCAGCAGCTTCTGGCCGGGCACTGAGCAGTTCTTC,CASSFWPGTEQFF
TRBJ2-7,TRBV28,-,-,TGTGCCAGCAGTTTGGTAGGGGTCACAGGCAGTGAGGACTACGACGAGCAGTACTTC,CASSLVGVTGSEDYDEQYF
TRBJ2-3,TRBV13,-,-,TGTGCCAGCAGCTTATCGCCTCCTAAAAGGGACACCACCACAGATACGCAGTATTTT,CASSLSPPKRDTTTDTQYF
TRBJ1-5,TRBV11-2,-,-,TGTGCCAGCAGCTTAGGGGGGGGAAGTCAGCCCCAGCATTTT,CASSLGGGSQPQHF
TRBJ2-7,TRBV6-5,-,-,TGTGCCACCCAAAACAGGGAACTCTACGAGCAGTACTTC,CATQNRELYEQYF
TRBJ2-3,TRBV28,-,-,TGTGCCAGCAGTCCGCTCCCCCCGGGGGGCACAGATACGCAGTATTTT,CASSPLPPGGTDTQYF
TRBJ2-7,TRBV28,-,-,TGTGCCAGCAGTTTAGGGCCCTTGAGGGGGGACCTTTGCGAGCAGTACTTC,CASSLGPLRGDLCEQYF
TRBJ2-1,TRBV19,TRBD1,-,TGTGCCAGTAGTCTTACCTCGGACAGGTCCTACAATGAGCAGTTCTTC,CASSLTSDRSYNEQFF
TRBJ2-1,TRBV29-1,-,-,TGCAGCGTTGGGCTAGAGCAGTTCTTC,CSVGLEQFF
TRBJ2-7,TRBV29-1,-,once,TGCAGCGTGGGGGGGGGCGGGTCCTACGAGCAGTACTTC,CSVGGGGSYEQYF
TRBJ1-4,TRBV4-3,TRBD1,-,TGCGCCAGCAGCCAAGATTTGGCGACAGGGGGCGGTTGGTACGAAAAACTGTTTTTT,CASSQDLATGGGWYEKLFF
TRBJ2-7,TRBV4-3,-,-,TGCGCCAGCAGCCTGCTAATTGGGACACAGGCCGAGCAGTACTTC,CASSLLIGTQAEQYF
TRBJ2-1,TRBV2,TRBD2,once,TGTGCCAGCAGCGGGAGACTAGCGGGAGGGGTCTACAATGAGCAGTTCTTC,CASSGRLAGGVYNEQFF
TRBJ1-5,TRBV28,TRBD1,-,TGTGCCAGCAGCTCAACTACCGCTACCCGGGACAGGGGCTGGGGCAATCAGCCCCAGCATTTT,CASSSTTATRDRGWGNQPQHF
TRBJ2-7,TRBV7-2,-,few,TGTGCCAGCAGCCCTAACACATACGAGCAGTACTTC,CASSPNTYEQYF
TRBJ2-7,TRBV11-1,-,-,TGTGCCAGCAGCTTAGACCCAACCTGGACGGCCTACGAGCAGTACTTC,CASSLDPTWTAYEQYF
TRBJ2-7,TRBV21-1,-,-,TGTGCCAGCAGCCGCAGGGGGGAAGAGATTTCCTACGAGCAGTACTTC,CASSRRGEEISYEQYF
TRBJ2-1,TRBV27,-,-,TGTGCCAGCAGTTCAGGATCCTACTATAAGAACAATGAGCAGTTCTTC,CASSSGSYYKNNEQFF
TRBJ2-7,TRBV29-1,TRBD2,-,TGCAGCGTTCCAATAGCGGGAGGGCCGGTTGAGCAGTACTTC,CSVPIAGGPVEQYF
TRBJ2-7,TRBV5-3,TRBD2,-,TGTGCCAGCAGCTTCGGGACGGGAGGCTCCTACGAGCAGTACTTC,CASSFGTGGSYEQYF